This T cell receptor (beta chain) was recovered during a study of blood T cell repertoires in COVID-19. Turning to the study itself: Both acute and convalescent COVID-19 samples were obtained from the United States, Italy and Spain.

Trimming stripped 3 bases from V and 7 bases from J, with 13 bases between. Germline V CDR1 and CDR2: SGDLS, YYNGEE. The CDR3 totals 13 residues. Measured with immunoSEQ multiplex PCR; TCRdb has only the in-frame clones, and not every one. The table lists roughly 150,000 clones, roughly 90% of them singletons. This chain joins TRBV9 and TRBJ1-1; perhaps TRBD1 as D (6 bases). The sequencing input was peripheral blood. The source of this sequence is a man in his 60s with acute or convalescent COVID-19. CDR3 coding DNA: TGTGCCAGCAGCGCACAGGGTATCGGTGAAGCTTTCTTT. Its protein is CASSAQGIGEAFF.